This T cell receptor beta chain is drawn from a study of T cell responses to AZD1222 COVID-19 vaccine (dated by TCRdb to the early 2020s). Some background on the complete study: TCR sequencing was performed for 230 to 250 trial participants, of whom 207 were given two doses of AZD1222 and around 26 were given two doses of MenACWY control vaccine. Trial participants were enrolled into age subgroups of 18-55, 56-69 and 70-plus years, which contained around 140, 26 and 57 TCR-sequenced participants, respectively.

The paper's findings and limits, for the study overall: Participants were mostly white British, with more females than males. The authors suggested clonal diversity may have been underestimated. Reportedly, close to half of the unique spike-specific TCRs recognized epitopes lying outside the regions that are mutated in the B.1.351 and B.1.1.7 variants. Vaccine-associated CD4 TCRs spanned the whole spike protein, with dominant responses in regions 160-218 and 743-854. The 56-69-year group was small, and its depth increase did not reach significance, likely because of low power. Only five or six AZD1222 recipients were SARS-CoV-2 seropositive at baseline, limiting conclusions about previously exposed vaccinees. Because no samples from the day 14 peak response were available, repertoires could be characterized only after the peak T cell response. After two AZD1222 doses, both the breadth and the depth of spike-specific TCRs were significantly higher than at day 0 and than in MenACWY recipients.

The germline V gene (reference sequence) yields LNHDA for CDR1 and SQIVND for CDR2. The CDR3 has 14 amino acids, counting the end cysteine and phenylalanine. Solely the CDR3 DNA is kept, with 42 bases framed from the first base. Trimmed from V: 7 bases; trimmed from J: 3 bases; junction bases lacking a gene match: 4. According to the study, the label for this sample's time point signals: about 28 days (+/-7) after the second vaccine dose. AZD1222 recipients given second doses at about 4 weeks or at about 12 weeks were pooled, since spike-specific TCR depth and breadth were not found to differ between the two schedules. Vaccinee samples were obtained from the UK trials COV001 and COV002, which included a single-blind randomized controlled phase 2/3 trial of AZD1222 (ChAdOx1 nCoV-19) in healthy adults. For TCRbeta chain sequencing, PBMC samples from trial participants were taken at day 0 and at day 28 after the second dose.

A note on this clone: Its antigen has not been determined. No base quality values were provided; no much bigger clone lies one nucleotide off.

The CDR3 regions of human TCRbeta chains were subjected to immunosequencing. The published analysis was carried out like this. Repertoire TCRs were matched against a reference library of SARS-CoV-2-specific TCRs generated with the MIRA antigen-specificity platform. Breadth was defined as the fraction of unique TCRs that were SARS-CoV-2-associated. Depth was defined as the fraction of total T cells that were SARS-CoV-2-associated. Using the MIRA data, each spike-specific TCR was assigned both to the spike region to which the TCR was reactive and to a CD4 or CD8 class. Log10-transformed breadth and depth values were compared by one-way ANOVA with Sidak's multiple comparisons tests. Imported from immuneACCESS, the table was reduced by TCRdb to in-frame sequences with V and J called. These copies leave out some clones; in studies compared against another copy, an unresolved V gene accounts for under half, and the cause of the remainder is not known. V, J and clone size are those of that table, while D and trimming were read from the DNA. The table for this sample lists tens of thousands of clones; more than 70% of them were counted only once. 6.9% of the sample is in the top ten clones.

The source was peripheral blood, collected 28 days after the second AZD1222 dose. The chain joins TRBV19 to TRBJ2-2; TRBD2 matches 8 bases in the middle. This receptor was taken from an adult who received the AZD1222 COVID-19 vaccine. This receptor has the CDR3 CASKGTRDTGELFF. The nucleotide sequence is TGTGCCAGTAAAGGGACTAGGGACACCGGGGAGCTGTTTTTT. The CDR3 plus the reference TRBV19 and TRBJ2-2 genes for the other parts give the full variable domain: DGGITQSPKYLFRKEGQNVTLSCEQNLNHDAMYWYRQDPGQGLRLIYYSQIVNDFQKGDIAEGYSVSREKKESFPLTVTSAQKNPTAFYLCASKGTRDTGELFFGEGSRLTVL.